Following are 16 T cell receptor beta chains from one sample sequenced in a study of OX40 agonist ivuxolimab in advanced cancers. Profiling relied on immunoSEQ multiplex PCR, and the TCRdb table lists in-frame clones only, not all of them. The table has 49,000 or so clones, roughly 87% seen once. The source material was CD4+ or CD8+ T cells sorted from blood, sampled in a trial of the OX40 agonist ivuxolimab. All receptors derive from an adult with an advanced solid tumor such as melanoma, head and neck, liver or kidney cancer.

This rearrangement joins TRBV11-2 to TRBJ2-3; the D gene could be TRBD1 or TRBD2 (5 bases each). The germline gives CDR1 SGHAT, CDR2 FQNNGV. V lost 5 bases and J 3 bases, leaving 12 bases between the germline ends. There are 14 residues in the CDR3. Here the CDR3 DNA reads TGTGCCAGCAGCCCCAGGGAGTCAACAGATACGCAGTATTTT. This sequence encodes CASSPRESTDTQYF.

This chain uses TRBV19 with TRBJ2-3; D is tentatively TRBD1 or TRBD2 (6 bases each). Between the trimmed V and J ends, which lost 6 bases and 12 bases, there was a span of 22 bases. Germline V CDR1 and CDR2: LNHDA, SQIVND (reference sequence). This CDR3 comprises 14 residues. The CDR3 DNA reads TGTGCCAGTAGCGACCCAGCCGGGGGCCCACCACAGTATTTT. Its translation: CASSDPAGGPPQYF.

The CDR3 loop reads CASSRTGDEQYF. The CDR3 nucleotides are TGTGCCAGTAGCAGGACAGGGGATGAGCAGTACTTC. This rearrangement joins TRBV19 to TRBJ2-7; 9 bases match TRBD1. V lost 6 bases, J lost 7 bases, and 4 bases stayed unmatched. CDR1 and CDR2 (germline): LNHDA, SQIVND (reference sequence). The CDR3 consists of 12 residues.

V is TRBV7-9 and J is TRBJ2-3, with 9 bases lining up with TRBD1. The trim removed 3 bases at V and 5 bases at J, leaving 6 bases unmatched. The CDR3 is made up of 15 amino acids. CDR1 SEHNR and CDR2 FQNEAQ come from the germline V gene (reference sequence). The chain's CDR3 is CASSFRDREGDTQYF. For the CDR3, the DNA is TGTGCCAGCAGCTTCCGGGACAGGGAGGGAGATACGCAGTATTTT.

V and J are TRBV4-2 and TRBJ2-7, with 12 bases aligning to TRBD2. Trimming took 3 bases from V and 2 from J; bases not matched to a gene: 5. The germline V gene has CDR1 LGHNA and CDR2 YNFKEQ. The CDR3 is 16 amino acids. The CDR3 DNA sequence: TGTGCCAGCAGCCAGGAGGCTAGCGGGAGGGCCTACGAGCAGTACTTC. Translation gives CASSQEASGRAYEQYF.

The rearrangement joins TRBV10-3 to TRBJ2-3; D may be TRBD1 or TRBD2 (5 bases each). Germline V gives CDR1 ENHRY, CDR2 SYGVKD. This CDR3 has 13 residues. V was trimmed by 5 bases and J by 6 bases, leaving 12 bases between them. The CDR3 DNA reads TGTGCCATCAGTCCGGGGACCTCCGATACGCAGTATTTT. This gives the protein CAISPGTSDTQYF.

This clone appeared once. The J gene is TRBJ2-5, the V gene TRBV7-9, with a tentative D call TRBD1 (5 bases). The CDR3 runs to 13 residues. The germline gives CDR1 SEHNR, CDR2 FQNEAQ (reference sequence). V gave up 0 bases and J gave up 5 bases, with 7 bases separating them. CDR3 coding DNA: TGTGCCAGCAGCTTAGCAGGGGCCGAGACCCAGTACTTC. This translates into CASSLAGAETQYF.

This chain joins TRBV27 and TRBJ1-2, with D hard to call. The germline gives CDR1 MNHEY, CDR2 SMNVEV (reference sequence). The CDR3 covers 15 residues. With 4 bases removed from V and 0 bases from J, the gap between germline ends came to 12 bases. The CDR3 coding sequence is TGTGCCAGCAGTTCCTCAGGTTTATCTAACTATGGCTACACCTTC. It specifies CASSSSGLSNYGYTF.

The rearrangement joins TRBV13 to TRBJ1-2; maybe TRBD1 (6 bases). This CDR3 spans 14 amino acids. V gave up 3 bases and J gave up 7 bases, with 15 bases separating them. Germline assignment: CDR1 PRHDT and CDR2 FYEKMQ (reference sequence). CDR3 bases: TGTGCCAGCAGCTTCGGGGGGGCTGGGAGTGGCTACACCTTC. Translating it yields CASSFGGAGSGYTF.

This chain connects TRBV28 to TRBJ2-7; 8 bases map to TRBD1. The V segment lost 6 bases and the J segment 2 bases; nucleotides outside the gene matches: 6. This CDR3 is 14 amino acids long. Germline V lookup: CDR1 MDHEN, CDR2 SYDVKM. The DNA of the CDR3 is TGTGCCAGCAGGGCGCAGGGGGCCCCCTACGAGCAGTACTTC. Residues: CASRAQGAPYEQYF.

The rearrangement links TRBV10-3 to TRBJ2-2; D not resolved. V was cut by 7 bases and J by 5 bases, with 11 bases left in between. CDR1 and CDR2 from the germline V gene are ENHRY and SYGVKD. This CDR3 spans 13 amino acids. The CDR3 nucleotides are TGTGCCATCACCGAAGGTGTTACCGGGGAGCTGTTTTTT. This codes for CAITEGVTGELFF.

A word on this clone: The same CDR3 arises from other DNA sequences in this sample as well. This CDR3 is CASSSDNTNTGELFF. Here the CDR3 DNA reads TGTGCCAGCAGTTCGGACAACACGAACACCGGGGAGCTGTTTTTT. This rearrangement joins TRBV11-2 to TRBJ2-2, with D perhaps matching TRBD1 (5 bases). The CDR3 spans 15 residues. The V gene lost 6 bases and the J gene lost 0 bases, with 11 bases spanning the gap. Germline V CDR1 and CDR2: SGHAT, FQNNGV.

The V call is TRBV11-3, the J call TRBJ2-1; TRBD1 might be the D (5 bases). This CDR3 spans 13 amino acids. Germline loops: CDR1 SGHNT, CDR2 YENEEA. The V gene lost 3 bases and the J gene lost 9 bases, with 12 bases spanning the gap. CDR3 loop: CASSFSRVAEQFF. CDR3 nucleotides: TGTGCCAGCAGCTTCTCCAGGGTAGCTGAGCAGTTCTTC.

The chain employs TRBV7-8 and TRBJ2-1, with TRBD2 matching over 9 bases. CDR3 length: 16 residues. V was pared by 9 bases and J by 6 bases, with 15 bases of the junction left unmatched. Germline-derived CDR1 and CDR2 are SGHVS and FQNEAQ. In DNA, the CDR3 is TGTGCCAGTCATGGGGCTAGCGGGGCATTTTCCAATGAGCAGTTCTTC. It encodes CASHGASGAFSNEQFF.

The V gene is TRBV5-8, the J gene TRBJ2-7, with a weak D call TRBD1 (6 bases). The CDR3 length is 15 residues. Looked up from germline, CDR1 is SGHTS and CDR2 is YDEGEE. The V gene lost 1 base and the J gene lost 5 bases, with 16 bases spanning the gap. The CDR3 region is CASSLTGFFLDEQYF. The CDR3 nucleotides read TGTGCCAGCAGCTTGACAGGGTTTTTTCTCGACGAGCAGTACTTC.

This chain connects TRBV5-5 to TRBJ1-1; unclear D gene. In germline, CDR1 is SGHKS, CDR2 YYEKEE (reference sequence). The CDR3 sequence is 13 residues long. Trimming shortened V by 0 bases and J by 3 bases, and 6 bases separated the two germline ends. This CDR3 is CASSLGWDTEAFF. DNA for the CDR3: TGTGCCAGCAGCTTGGGCTGGGACACTGAAGCTTTCTTT.